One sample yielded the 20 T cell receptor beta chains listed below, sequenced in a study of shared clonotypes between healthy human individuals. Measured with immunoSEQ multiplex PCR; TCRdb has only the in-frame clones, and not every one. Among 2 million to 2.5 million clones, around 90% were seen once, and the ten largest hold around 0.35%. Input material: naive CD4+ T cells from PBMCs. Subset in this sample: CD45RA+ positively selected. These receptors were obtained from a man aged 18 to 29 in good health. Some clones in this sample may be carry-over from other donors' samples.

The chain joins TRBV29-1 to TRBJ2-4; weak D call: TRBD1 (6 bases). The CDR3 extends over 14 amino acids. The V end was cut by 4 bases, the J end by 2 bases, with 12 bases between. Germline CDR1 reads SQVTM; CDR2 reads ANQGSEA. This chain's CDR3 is CSVAQGRTKNIQYF. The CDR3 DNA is TGCAGCGTTGCTCAGGGGCGGACCAAAAACATTCAGTACTTC. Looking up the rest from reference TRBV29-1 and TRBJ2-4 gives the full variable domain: SAVISQKPSRDICQRGTSLTIQCQVDSQVTMMFWYRQQPGQSLTLIATANQGSEATYESGFVIDKFPISRPNLTFSTLTVSNMSPEDSSIYLCSVAQGRTKNIQYFGAGTRLSVL.

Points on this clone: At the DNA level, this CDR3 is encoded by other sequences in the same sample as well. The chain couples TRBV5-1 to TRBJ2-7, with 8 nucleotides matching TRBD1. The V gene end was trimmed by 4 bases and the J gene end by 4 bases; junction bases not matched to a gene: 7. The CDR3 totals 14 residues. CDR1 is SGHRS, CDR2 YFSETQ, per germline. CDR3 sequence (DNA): TGCGCCAGCAGCCCCGGGACAGGAGGTTACGAGCAGTACTTC. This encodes CASSPGTGGYEQYF.

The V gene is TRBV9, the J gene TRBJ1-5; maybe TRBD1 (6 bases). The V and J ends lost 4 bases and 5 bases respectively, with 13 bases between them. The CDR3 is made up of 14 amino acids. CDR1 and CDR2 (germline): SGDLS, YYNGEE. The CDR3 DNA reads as TGTGCCAGCAGCCAACAGGGTGGTGATCAGCCCCAGCATTTT. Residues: CASSQQGGDQPQHF.

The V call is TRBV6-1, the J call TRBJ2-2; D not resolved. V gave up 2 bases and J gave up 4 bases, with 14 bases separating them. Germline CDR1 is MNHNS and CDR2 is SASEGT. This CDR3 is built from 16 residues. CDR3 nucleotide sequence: TGTGCCAGCAGTGAAAAGACCCCTCGGTCCACCGGGGAGCTGTTTTTT. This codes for CASSEKTPRSTGELFF.

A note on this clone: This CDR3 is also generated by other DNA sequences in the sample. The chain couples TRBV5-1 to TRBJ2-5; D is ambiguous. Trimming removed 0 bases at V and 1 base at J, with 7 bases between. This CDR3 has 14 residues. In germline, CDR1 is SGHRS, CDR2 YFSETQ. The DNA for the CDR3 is TGCGCCAGCAGCTTGGAAGGATCCCAAGAGACCCAGTACTTC. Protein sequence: CASSLEGSQETQYF.

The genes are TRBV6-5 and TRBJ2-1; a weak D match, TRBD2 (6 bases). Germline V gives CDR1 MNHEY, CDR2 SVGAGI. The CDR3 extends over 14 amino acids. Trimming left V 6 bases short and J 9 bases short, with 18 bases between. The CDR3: CASSSGTEGVEQFF. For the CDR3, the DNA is TGTGCCAGCAGCTCTGGGACTGAGGGTGTTGAGCAGTTCTTC.

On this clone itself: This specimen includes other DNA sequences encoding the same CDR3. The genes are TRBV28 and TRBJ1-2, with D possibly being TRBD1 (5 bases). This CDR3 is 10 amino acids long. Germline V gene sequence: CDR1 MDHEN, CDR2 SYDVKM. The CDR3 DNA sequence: TGTGCGTGGGGCCCCTATGGCTACACCTTC. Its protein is CAWGPYGYTF.

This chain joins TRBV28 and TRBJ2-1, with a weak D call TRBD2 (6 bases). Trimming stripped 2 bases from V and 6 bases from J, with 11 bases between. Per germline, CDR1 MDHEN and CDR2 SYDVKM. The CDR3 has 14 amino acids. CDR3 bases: TGTGCCAGCAGTTTACTAGCGAAGTTCAATGAGCAGTTCTTC. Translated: CASSLLAKFNEQFF.

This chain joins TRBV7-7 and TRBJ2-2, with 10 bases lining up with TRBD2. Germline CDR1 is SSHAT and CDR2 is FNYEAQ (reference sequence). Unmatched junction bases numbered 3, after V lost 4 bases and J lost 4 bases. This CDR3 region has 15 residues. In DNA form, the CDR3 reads TGTGCCAGCAGCTCTAGCGGGAGCCGCACCGGGGAGCTGTTTTTT. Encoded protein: CASSSSGSRTGELFF.

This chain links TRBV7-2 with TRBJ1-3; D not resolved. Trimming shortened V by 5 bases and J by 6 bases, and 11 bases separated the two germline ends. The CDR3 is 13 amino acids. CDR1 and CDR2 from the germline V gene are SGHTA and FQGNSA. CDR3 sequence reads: CASSPNMANTIYF. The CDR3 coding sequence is TGTGCCAGCAGCCCCAACATGGCAAACACCATATATTTT.

The CDR3 here is CASSLGGPNSEAFF. In DNA form, the CDR3 reads TGCGCCAGCAGCTTGGGAGGGCCCAACTCTGAAGCTTTCTTT. The chain uses TRBV5-1 and TRBJ1-1; no clear D. Trimming took 0 bases from V and 6 from J, leaving 12 bases between them. The CDR3 extends over 14 amino acids. The germline V gene encodes CDR1 SGHRS and CDR2 YFSETQ.

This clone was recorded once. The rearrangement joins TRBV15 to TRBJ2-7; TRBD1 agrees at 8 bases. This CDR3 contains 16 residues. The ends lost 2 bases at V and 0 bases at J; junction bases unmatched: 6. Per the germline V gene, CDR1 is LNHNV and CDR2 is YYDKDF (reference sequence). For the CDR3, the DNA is TGTGCCACCAGCAGAAGAGGACAGGGCGGCTCCTACGAGCAGTACTTC. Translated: CATSRRGQGGSYEQYF.

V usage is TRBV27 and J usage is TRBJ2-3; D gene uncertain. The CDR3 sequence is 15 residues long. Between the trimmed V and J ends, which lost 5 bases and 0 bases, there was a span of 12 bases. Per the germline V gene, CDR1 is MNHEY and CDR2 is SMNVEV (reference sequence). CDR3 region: CASSPLITSTDTQYF. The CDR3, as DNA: TGTGCCAGCAGTCCACTTATAACTAGCACAGATACGCAGTATTTT.

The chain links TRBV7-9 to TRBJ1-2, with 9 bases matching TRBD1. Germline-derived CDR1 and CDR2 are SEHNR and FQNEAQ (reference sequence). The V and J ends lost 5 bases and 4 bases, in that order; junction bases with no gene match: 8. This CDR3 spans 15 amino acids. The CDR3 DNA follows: TGTGCCAGCAGCCGCCTTGGACAGGGGAGCTATGGCTACACCTTC. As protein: CASSRLGQGSYGYTF.

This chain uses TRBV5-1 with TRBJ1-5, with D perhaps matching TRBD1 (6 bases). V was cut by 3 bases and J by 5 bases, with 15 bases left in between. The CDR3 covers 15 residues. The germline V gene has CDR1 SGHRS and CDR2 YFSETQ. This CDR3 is CASSWTAGLDQPQHF. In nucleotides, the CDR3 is TGCGCCAGCAGCTGGACAGCGGGGCTTGATCAGCCCCAGCATTTT. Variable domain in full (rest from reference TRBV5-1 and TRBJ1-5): KAGVTQTPRYLIKTRGQQVTLSCSPISGHRSVSWYQQTPGQGLQFLFEYFSETQRNKGNFPGRFSGRQFSNSRSEMNVSTLELGDSALYLCASSWTAGLDQPQHFGDGTRLSIL.

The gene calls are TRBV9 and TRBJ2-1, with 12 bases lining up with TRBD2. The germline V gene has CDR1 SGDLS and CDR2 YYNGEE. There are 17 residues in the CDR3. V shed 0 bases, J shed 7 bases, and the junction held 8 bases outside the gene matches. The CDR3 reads CASSVDPSGRALNEQFF. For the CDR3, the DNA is TGTGCCAGCAGCGTAGATCCTAGCGGGAGGGCCTTGAATGAGCAGTTCTTC.

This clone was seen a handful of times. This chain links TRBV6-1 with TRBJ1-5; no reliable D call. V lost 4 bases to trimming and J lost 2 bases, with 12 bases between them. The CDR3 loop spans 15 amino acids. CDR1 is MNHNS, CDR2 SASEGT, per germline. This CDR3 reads CASSVLPGRNQPQHF. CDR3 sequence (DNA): TGTGCCAGCAGTGTCTTACCGGGCCGCAATCAGCCCCAGCATTTT.

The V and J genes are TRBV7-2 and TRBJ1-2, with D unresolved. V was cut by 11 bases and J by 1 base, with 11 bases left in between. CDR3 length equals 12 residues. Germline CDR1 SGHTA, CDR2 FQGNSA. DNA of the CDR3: TGTGCCTCGTCGGGCATTAACTATGGCTACACCTTC. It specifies CASSGINYGYTF. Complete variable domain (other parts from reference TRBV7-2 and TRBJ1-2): GAGVSQSPSNKVTEKGKDVELRCDPISGHTALYWYRQSLGQGLEFLIYFQGNSAPDKSGLPSDRFSAERTGGSVSTLTIQRTQQEDSAVYLCASSGINYGYTFGSGTRLTVV.

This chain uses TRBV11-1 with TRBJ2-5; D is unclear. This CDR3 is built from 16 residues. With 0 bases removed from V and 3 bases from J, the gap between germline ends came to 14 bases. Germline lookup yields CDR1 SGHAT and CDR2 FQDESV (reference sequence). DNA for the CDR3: TGTGCCAGCAGCTTAGCCCCTCGTGGGGTGGAAGAGACCCAGTACTTC. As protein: CASSLAPRGVEETQYF.

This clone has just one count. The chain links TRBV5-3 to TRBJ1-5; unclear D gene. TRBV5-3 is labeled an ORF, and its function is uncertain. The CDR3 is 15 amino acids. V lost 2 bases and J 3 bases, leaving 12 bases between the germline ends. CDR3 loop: CARSFVYRDNQPQHF. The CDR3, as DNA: TGTGCCAGAAGCTTTGTCTACAGAGACAATCAGCCCCAGCATTTT.